Listed here are 10 T cell receptor beta chains from one sample, sequenced in a study of blood T cell repertoires in COVID-19. Clones were sequenced by immunoSEQ multiplex PCR, and TCRdb holds only the in-frame ones, with some missing. This table has about 40,000 clones, 70% to 85% appearing once. The specimen was peripheral blood. The source is a human donor with acute or convalescent COVID-19. The donor label of this sample is uncertain.

This sequence joins TRBV6-2 or TRBV6-3 and TRBJ1-1, with TRBD1 matching 8 bases. The CDR3 extends over 13 amino acids. V shed 5 bases and J 10 bases; nucleotides not matched to a gene: 9. Germline CDR1 and CDR2: MNHEY and SVGEGT. As DNA, the CDR3 is TGTGCCAGCAGTAGCCAGGGGGCTTTGGGAGCTTTCTTT. It codes for CASSSQGALGAFF.

DNA for the CDR3: TGTGCCAGCAGCTTAGAGGACACCGGGGAGCTGTTTTTT. The encoded protein is CASSLEDTGELFF. V usage is TRBV7-3 and J usage is TRBJ2-2; no clear D gene. Deletions cut 2 bases from V and 3 bases from J, with 4 bases between. This CDR3 comprises 13 residues. Germline values: CDR1 SGHTA, CDR2 FQGTGA.

V usage is TRBV24-1 and J usage is TRBJ2-3, with 10 bases identical to TRBD1. The V gene end was trimmed by 6 bases and the J gene end by 5 bases; junction bases not matched to a gene: 10. The CDR3 consists of 16 residues. Germline V gives CDR1 KGHDR, CDR2 SFDVKD. The CDR3 is CATSYATGGREDTQYF. The CDR3 nucleotides read TGTGCCACCAGTTACGCGACAGGGGGCCGAGAAGATACGCAGTATTTT.

The chain is built from TRBV5-1 and TRBJ1-5; TRBD1 aligns across 7 bases. This CDR3 spans 14 amino acids. The germline gives CDR1 SGHRS, CDR2 YFSETQ. After removal of 5 bases from V and 7 bases from J, the junction contained 9 bases not matched to a gene. CDR3 sequence reads: CASSFTGEDQPQHF. For the CDR3, the DNA is TGCGCCAGCAGTTTTACAGGGGAGGACCAGCCCCAGCATTTT.

A few counts support this clone. The V gene is TRBV27, the J gene TRBJ2-3, with 7 bases aligning to TRBD1. The CDR3 is made up of 14 amino acids. V lost 5 bases, J lost 8 bases, and 10 bases stayed unmatched. Germline CDR1 MNHEY, CDR2 SMNVEV (reference sequence). CDR3 sequence reads: CASSATGLVGTQYF. In nucleotides, the CDR3 is TGTGCCAGCAGTGCGACAGGGTTGGTGGGTACGCAGTATTTT.

The rearrangement links TRBV29-1 to TRBJ1-1; the D gene is possibly TRBD1 (6 bases). With 5 bases removed from V and 4 bases from J, the gap between germline ends came to 14 bases. The CDR3 runs to 13 residues. The germline gives CDR1 SQVTM, CDR2 ANQGSEA. The CDR3 DNA reads TGCAGCGTTAATGAGGGGGTCGGCACTGAAGCTTTCTTT. It yields the protein CSVNEGVGTEAFF.

This chain joins TRBV30 and TRBJ2-1; 10 nucleotides match TRBD1. Looked up from germline, CDR1 is GTSNPN and CDR2 is SVGIG (reference sequence). V lost 0 bases and J lost 3; bases outside the gene matches: 11. The CDR3 length is 18 residues. CDR3 in amino acids: CAWSVRTGGRSGYNEQFF. DNA of the CDR3: TGTGCCTGGAGTGTACGGACAGGGGGACGCTCGGGCTACAATGAGCAGTTCTTC.

The chain combines TRBV15 with TRBJ2-1, with 8 bases that match TRBD2. Trimming removed 0 bases from V and 10 bases from J; junction bases left unmatched: 5. The CDR3 contains 14 residues. CDR1 and CDR2 (germline): LNHNV, YYDKDF (reference sequence). CDR3: CATSRDPAGGEQFF. The CDR3 coding sequence is TGTGCCACCAGCAGAGATCCGGCGGGGGGAGAGCAGTTCTTC.

About this clone: Additional DNA sequences in this sample encode the identical CDR3. The chain carries TRBV13 and TRBJ2-1; D perhaps matches TRBD2 (6 bases). With 0 bases removed from V and 0 bases from J, the gap between germline ends came to 9 bases. Germline assignment: CDR1 PRHDT and CDR2 FYEKMQ (reference sequence). This CDR3 has 16 residues. CDR3 nucleotide sequence: TGTGCCAGCAGCTTAGGCGGGGGAAGCTCCTACAATGAGCAGTTCTTC. Translating it yields CASSLGGGSSYNEQFF.

Here the CDR3 reads CSASQGRLRLDTEAFF. The CDR3 DNA reads TGCAGCGCTTCGCAGGGTAGGTTACGGTTGGACACTGAAGCTTTCTTT. The rearrangement links TRBV29-1 to TRBJ1-1; the D gene is possibly TRBD1 (5 bases). V shed 7 bases and J shed 3 bases, with 24 bases lying between them. The CDR3 runs 16 residues. CDR1 SQVTM and CDR2 ANQGSEA come from the germline V gene. Full variable domain (remainder filled in from reference TRBV29-1 and TRBJ1-1): SAVISQKPSRDICQRGTSLTIQCQVDSQVTMMFWYRQQPGQSLTLIATANQGSEATYESGFVIDKFPISRPNLTFSTLTVSNMSPEDSSIYLCSASQGRLRLDTEAFFGQGTRLTVV.